Listed here are 27 T cell receptor beta chains from one sample, sequenced in a study of blood T cell repertoires in COVID-19 (dated by TCRdb to 2020 to 2022). Library method: the immunoSEQ multiplex PCR assay. The immuneACCESS repertoire file appears here via TCRdb, limited to in-frame rearrangements. These files lack a portion of the clones; in checked studies, under half of the deficit traces to unresolved V genes, and the cause of the others is not known. The sample table holds hundreds of thousands of clones, of which 75% to 85% were seen once. Of the sample, around 10% falls within the top ten clones. Material for sequencing was PBMCs or T cells enriched from blood (not recorded which). Receptors were obtained from a woman aged 50 to 60 with acute COVID-19.

This CDR3 is CASSLVGQGEYGYTF. As DNA, the CDR3 is TGTGCCAGCAGCTTGGTGGGACAGGGCGAGTATGGCTACACCTTC. The chain employs TRBV5-4 and TRBJ1-2; the match to TRBD1 covers 9 bases. Germline CDR1 SGHNT, CDR2 YYREEE (reference sequence). The CDR3 sequence is 15 residues long. V trimming: 0 bases; J trimming: 5 bases; junction bases outside the gene matches: 5.

This chain links TRBV3-1 (or the pseudogene TRBV3-2) with TRBJ2-2; 10 nucleotides match TRBD1. Germline V gives CDR1 LGHDT, CDR2 YNNKEL (reference sequence). CDR3 length: 19 residues. Trimming took 0 bases from V and 2 from J; bases not matched to a gene: 9. CDR3 sequence (DNA): TGTGCCAGCAGCCAAGAAGGTCCCGGGACAGGGGTAAACACCGGGGAGCTGTTTTTT. It is translated as CASSQEGPGTGVNTGELFF.

The chain has TRBV7-9 and TRBJ2-7, with D unclear. This CDR3 spans 15 amino acids. Germline CDR1 is SEHNR and CDR2 is FQNEAQ (reference sequence). Trimming took off 1 base at V and 2 bases at J, with 12 bases between the two ends. This CDR3 reads CASSLGASRTYEQYF. CDR3 DNA sequence: TGTGCCAGCAGCTTAGGTGCCAGTCGTACCTACGAGCAGTACTTC.

This chain's CDR3 is CASSPVGGSQPQHF. The CDR3 region has the DNA TGCGCCAGCAGCCCGGTCGGGGGGAGTCAGCCCCAGCATTTT. The chain is built from TRBV5-1 and TRBJ1-5; maybe TRBD1 (5 bases). The germline gives CDR1 SGHRS, CDR2 YFSETQ. Trimming cost V 4 bases and J 6 bases, with 14 bases left between them. The CDR3 runs 14 residues.

This sequence joins TRBV29-1 and TRBJ1-2, with 8 bases fitting TRBD1. CDR1 and CDR2 from the germline V gene are SQVTM and ANQGSEA. There are 12 residues in the CDR3. The trim removed 6 bases at V and 3 bases at J, leaving 3 bases unmatched. The CDR3 is CSVATGDYGYTF. CDR3 DNA: TGCAGCGTGGCGACAGGGGACTATGGCTACACCTTC.

The V and J genes are TRBV7-8 and TRBJ1-1; no clear D gene. Germline CDR1 reads SGHVS; CDR2 reads FQNEAQ. With 1 base removed from V and 2 bases from J, the gap between germline ends came to 17 bases. The CDR3 runs 17 residues. The CDR3 sequence is CASSLVVASDLNTEAFF. CDR3 nucleotide sequence: TGTGCCAGCAGCTTAGTAGTGGCCTCCGACTTAAACACTGAAGCTTTCTTT.

The genes are TRBV3-1 (or the pseudogene TRBV3-2) and TRBJ1-2, with 8 bases fitting TRBD1. CDR1 and CDR2 from the germline V gene are LGHDT and YNNKEL (reference sequence). V gave up 5 bases and J gave up 7 bases; unmatched junction bases: 9. The CDR3 contains 14 residues. CDR3 DNA sequence: TGTGCCAGCAGCGGGACAGGTTTTAGCCGTGGCTACACCTTC. Translation: CASSGTGFSRGYTF.

Written as DNA, the CDR3 is TGTGCCAGCAGCGAGGCACATACTAACTATGGCTACACCTTC. Its protein product is CASSEAHTNYGYTF. J is TRBJ1-2 and V is TRBV2; D gene unclear. Trimming pared 6 bases from V and 0 bases from J, leaving 11 bases between. CDR1 is SNHLY and CDR2 is FYNNEI in the germline V gene. The CDR3 loop spans 14 amino acids.

This CDR3 reads CASSLEASTYGYTF. As DNA, the CDR3 is TGCGCCAGCAGCTTAGAGGCCTCAACCTATGGCTACACCTTC. This chain links TRBV5-1 with TRBJ1-2; D remains unclear. The CDR3 length is 14 residues. Germline CDR1 reads SGHRS; CDR2 reads YFSETQ. Trimming removed 2 bases from V and 4 bases from J, with 12 bases in between. Full variable domain (rest looked up from reference TRBV5-1 and TRBJ1-2): KAGVTQTPRYLIKTRGQQVTLSCSPISGHRSVSWYQQTPGQGLQFLFEYFSETQRNKGNFPGRFSGRQFSNSRSEMNVSTLELGDSALYLCASSLEASTYGYTFGSGTRLTVV.

This clone has just a few counts. V usage is TRBV5-8 and J usage is TRBJ1-4; a possible D gene is TRBD1 (5 bases). Germline-derived CDR1 and CDR2 are SGHTS and YDEGEE. The CDR3 has 15 residues. Trimming removed 2 bases from V and 5 bases from J, with 13 bases in between. The CDR3 here is CASSFRVGGNEKLFF. CDR3 in DNA: TGTGCCAGCAGCTTCAGGGTCGGGGGGAATGAAAAACTGTTTTTT. Full variable domain (outside the CDR3, taken from reference TRBV5-8 and TRBJ1-4): EAGVTQSPTHLIKTRGQQATLRCSPISGHTSVYWYQQALGLGLQFLLWYDEGEERNRGNFPPRFSGRQFPNYSSELNVNALELEDSALYLCASSFRVGGNEKLFFGSGTQLSVL.

The V gene is TRBV12-3 or TRBV12-4, the J gene TRBJ1-2; D uncertain. There are 13 residues in the CDR3. Trimming stripped 5 bases from V and 0 bases from J, with 7 bases between. Written as DNA, the CDR3 is TGTGCCAGCAGTATCACGGCTAACTATGGCTACACCTTC. Translation: CASSITANYGYTF.

The chain uses TRBV6-2 or TRBV6-3 and TRBJ2-7; D is undetermined. The length of the CDR3 is 14 residues. CDR1 and CDR2 from the germline V gene are MNHEY and SVGEGT. V lost 2 bases, J lost 4 bases, and 12 bases lay in between. For the CDR3, the DNA is TGTGCCAGCAGTTACCCCGTACCGGTTTACGAGCAGTACTTC. It is translated as CASSYPVPVYEQYF.

The rearrangement uses TRBV5-1 and TRBJ1-5; weak D call: TRBD1 (6 bases). V was trimmed by 1 base and J by 3 bases, leaving 11 bases between them. This CDR3 is 15 amino acids long. Germline CDR1 SGHRS, CDR2 YFSETQ. The CDR3 region has the DNA TGCGCCAGCAGCTTGACGGGGACAAACAATCAGCCCCAGCATTTT. It translates to CASSLTGTNNQPQHF.

The chain links TRBV30 to TRBJ2-7; 10 bases agree with TRBD2. With 7 bases clipped from V and 0 bases from J, the junction kept 9 bases outside the gene matches. Germline V CDR1 and CDR2: GTSNPN, SVGIG (reference sequence). The CDR3 is made up of 15 amino acids. The CDR3 spells CASDSTSGASYEQYF. DNA for the CDR3: TGTGCCTCCGACTCTACTAGCGGGGCCTCCTACGAGCAGTACTTC.

In its sample, this clone was seen once. This chain joins TRBV3-1 (or the pseudogene TRBV3-2) and TRBJ2-3, with TRBD1 as a possible D gene (5 bases). Trimming took 11 bases from V and 0 from J, leaving 18 bases between them. CDR3 length: 15 residues. The germline V gene has CDR1 LGHDT and CDR2 YNNKEL (reference sequence). The CDR3 region has the DNA TGTGCCGAAGGGGTTTTCAGGTCTAGCACAGATACGCAGTATTTT. Translation gives CAEGVFRSSTDTQYF.

The chain is built from TRBV7-6 and TRBJ2-2, with D tentatively TRBD1 (5 bases). In germline, CDR1 is SGHVS, CDR2 FNYEAQ. Trimming pared 2 bases from V and 1 base from J, leaving 17 bases between. The CDR3 covers 18 residues. The CDR3 loop reads CASSLRGFRVGNTGELFF. CDR3 sequence (DNA): TGTGCCAGCAGCTTAAGGGGATTCAGGGTCGGGAACACCGGGGAGCTGTTTTTT. Combining the CDR3 with reference TRBV7-6 and TRBJ2-2 gives the whole variable domain GAGVSQSPRYKVTKRGQDVALRCDPISGHVSLYWYRQALGQGPEFLTYFNYEAQQDKSGLPNDRFSAERPEGSISTLTIQRTEQRDSAMYRCASSLRGFRVGNTGELFFGEGSRLTVL.

The CDR3 DNA is TGCGCCAGCAGCTTGTTCGGGAGTAGCTACGAGCAGTACTTC. It translates to CASSLFGSSYEQYF. The V gene is TRBV5-1, the J gene TRBJ2-7; a possible D gene is TRBD2 (6 bases). Germline loops: CDR1 SGHRS, CDR2 YFSETQ. Trimming left V 1 base short and J 3 bases short, with 11 bases between. This CDR3 has 14 amino acids.

V is TRBV5-1 and J is TRBJ1-1; 8 bases agree with TRBD1. Germline V gives CDR1 SGHRS, CDR2 YFSETQ. V trimming: 4 bases; J trimming: 1 base; junction bases outside the gene matches: 6. The CDR3 runs 15 residues. CDR3: CASSPLGTGNTEAFF. CDR3 sequence (DNA): TGCGCCAGCAGCCCACTTGGGACAGGGAACACTGAAGCTTTCTTT. The full variable domain, in which reference TRBV5-1 and TRBJ1-1 provide the parts outside the CDR3, is KAGVTQTPRYLIKTRGQQVTLSCSPISGHRSVSWYQQTPGQGLQFLFEYFSETQRNKGNFPGRFSGRQFSNSRSEMNVSTLELGDSALYLCASSPLGTGNTEAFFGQGTRLTVV.

This clone was seen once. The chain recombines TRBV5-1 with TRBJ2-3; 7 positions agree with TRBD2. CDR3 length: 15 residues. V was clipped by 0 bases and J by 3 bases; unmatched bases: 4. Germline values: CDR1 SGHRS, CDR2 YFSETQ. CDR3 loop: CASSLAGGWTDTQYF. CDR3 bases: TGCGCCAGCAGCTTGGCGGGGGGATGGACAGATACGCAGTATTTT.

CDR3 residues: CASSNTHGSPQHF. For the CDR3, the DNA is TGTGCCAGCAGTAATACTCACGGTTCGCCCCAGCATTTT. This chain connects TRBV3-1 (or the pseudogene TRBV3-2) to TRBJ1-5; no firm D call. The CDR3 is made up of 13 amino acids. With 6 bases removed from V and 9 bases from J, the gap between germline ends came to 15 bases. The germline gives CDR1 LGHDT, CDR2 YNNKEL (reference sequence).

V is TRBV7-3 and J is TRBJ2-1; 7 bases align to TRBD2. The CDR3 sequence is 16 residues long. The V and J ends lost 5 bases and 3 bases, in that order; junction bases with no gene match: 10. Germline V gene data show CDR1 as SGHTA and CDR2 as FQGTGA. The CDR3 protein is CASSTRLAASYNEQFF. The CDR3 nucleotides are TGTGCCAGCAGCACGAGACTAGCTGCTAGCTACAATGAGCAGTTCTTC. The full variable domain, completed using reference TRBV7-3 and TRBJ2-1, is GAGVSQTPSNKVTEKGKYVELRCDPISGHTALYWYRQSLGQGPEFLIYFQGTGAADDSGLPNDRFFAVRPEGSVSTLKIQRTERGDSAVYLCASSTRLAASYNEQFFGPGTRLTVL.

The V and J genes are TRBV6-5 and TRBJ2-7; the D gene is possibly TRBD1 (6 bases). Germline CDR1 and CDR2: MNHEY and SVGAGI. The CDR3 contains 15 residues. V was clipped by 2 bases and J by 3 bases, with 14 bases between them. CDR3 coding DNA: TGTGCCAGCAGTTACACCAGGGGAGATCTCTACGAGCAGTACTTC. Translated: CASSYTRGDLYEQYF.

The chain links TRBV6-5 to TRBJ2-7, with D possibly matching TRBD1 (6 bases). The germline gives CDR1 MNHEY, CDR2 SVGAGI. This CDR3 comprises 14 residues. V shed 7 bases and J shed 7 bases, with 20 bases lying between them. CDR3 bases: TGTGCCAGCATAGTCGCAGTGCCTAGGGGGGAGCAGTACTTC. This encodes CASIVAVPRGEQYF.

The V and J genes are TRBV4-1 and TRBJ1-1, with 7 bases aligning to TRBD1. CDR1 MGHRA and CDR2 YSYEKL come from the germline V gene. V was clipped by 1 base and J by 10 bases; unmatched bases: 9. This CDR3 has 14 residues. CDR3 bases: TGCGCCAGCAGCCAAGGGACAGGAAATTTTCGAGCTTTCTTT. Translation gives CASSQGTGNFRAFF.

The chain carries TRBV5-6 and TRBJ2-6; 7 bases align to TRBD1. There are 18 residues in the CDR3. Germline-derived CDR1 and CDR2 are SGHDT and YYEEEE. J was trimmed by 0 bases and V by 6 bases; bases with no gene match: 12. Here the CDR3 reads CASTPFRDSISGANVLTF. CDR3 nucleotides: TGTGCCAGCACCCCTTTCCGGGACAGCATCTCTGGGGCCAACGTCCTGACTTTC.

The rearrangement links TRBV5-4 to TRBJ1-2, with 7 positions matching TRBD1. With 0 bases clipped from V and 3 bases from J, the junction kept 5 bases outside the gene matches. Germline V gene sequence: CDR1 SGHNT, CDR2 YYREEE (reference sequence). The CDR3 spans 15 residues. The CDR3: CASSLAGGQDYGYTF. DNA for the CDR3: TGTGCCAGCAGCTTGGCCGGCGGACAGGACTATGGCTACACCTTC.

The chain has TRBV19 and TRBJ1-2; D possibly corresponds to TRBD1 (5 bases). The CDR3 consists of 16 residues. Germline values: CDR1 LNHDA, CDR2 SQIVND (reference sequence). V lost 3 bases to trimming and J lost 1 base, with 15 bases between them. CDR3 coding DNA: TGTGCCAGTAGTATCTTCGGGCAGGGTGATAACTATGGCTACACCTTC. This sequence encodes CASSIFGQGDNYGYTF.